Presented here are 20 T cell receptor beta chains from one specimen sequenced in a study of beta chain features in type 1 diabetes. All of the isolated RNA was reverse transcribed, so expressed TCRB transcripts were sequenced. The assay was immunoSEQ multiplex PCR, and TCRdb's table has in-frame clones only and misses some. The table includes under 250,000 clones, 12% to 15% detected once. Sequenced input: naive CD4+ T cells from blood. The receptor source for this set is a woman between 40 and 55 years old in good health.

V gene TRBV6-5 combines with J gene TRBJ2-7; 11 nucleotides match TRBD1. CDR1 is MNHEY and CDR2 is SVGAGI in the germline V gene. J gave up 3 bases and V 6 bases, and 4 bases lay outside the gene matches. The length of the CDR3 is 14 residues. The CDR3 here is CASSWTGGNYEQYF. CDR3 in DNA: TGTGCCAGCAGCTGGACAGGGGGCAACTACGAGCAGTACTTC.

This chain links TRBV5-4 with TRBJ2-1; D is unclear. Germline lookup yields CDR1 SGHNT and CDR2 YYREEE (reference sequence). The V gene lost 4 bases and the J gene lost 8 bases, with 19 bases spanning the gap. CDR3 length: 15 residues. The CDR3, as DNA: TGTGCCAGCAGCCCGTTGGAGAAACGCGGCCATGAGCAGTTCTTC. It yields the protein CASSPLEKRGHEQFF.

The gene calls are TRBV2 and TRBJ1-6; D may be TRBD1 (5 bases). V was clipped by 8 bases and J by 10 bases, with 12 bases between them. Germline CDR1 and CDR2: SNHLY and FYNNEI. The CDR3 contains 12 residues. CDR3 sequence: CASRGDRSPLHF. The CDR3 DNA reads as TGTGCCAGCCGGGGGGATCGGTCACCCCTCCACTTT. The full variable domain, its missing parts supplied by reference TRBV2 and TRBJ1-6, is EPEVTQTPSHQVTQMGQEVILRCVPISNHLYFYWYRQILGQKVEFLVSFYNNEISEKSEIFDDQFSVERPDGSNFTLKIRSTKLEDSAMYFCASRGDRSPLHFGNGTRLTVT.

This chain connects TRBV5-1 to TRBJ2-5, with 7 positions matching TRBD2. CDR1 and CDR2 from the germline V gene are SGHRS and YFSETQ. CDR3 length equals 15 residues. V gave up 0 bases and J gave up 4 bases; unmatched junction bases: 6. CDR3 sequence (DNA): TGCGCCAGCAGCTTGGCCGGACTAGTTGGAGAGACCCAGTACTTC. It yields the protein CASSLAGLVGETQYF.

The chain employs TRBV7-6 and TRBJ2-3; 12 bases map to TRBD2. Looked up from germline, CDR1 is SGHVS and CDR2 is FNYEAQ. J was trimmed by 2 bases and V by 5 bases; bases with no gene match: 5. The CDR3 is made up of 16 amino acids. The CDR3 protein is CASSVTSGGFTDTQYF. For the CDR3, the DNA is TGTGCCAGCAGCGTAACTAGCGGGGGGTTCACAGATACGCAGTATTTT.

This clone has only a few counts. The chain recombines TRBV5-4 with TRBJ1-1; TRBD1 might be the D (6 bases). This CDR3 contains 16 residues. Germline V CDR1 and CDR2: SGHNT, YYREEE (reference sequence). V lost 0 bases and J 1 base, leaving 13 bases between the germline ends. The CDR3, as DNA: TGTGCCAGCAGCTTGGGTCAGGGCAGGGGGAACACTGAAGCTTTCTTT. It translates to CASSLGQGRGNTEAFF.

This clone occurred a few times. The V and J genes are TRBV7-2 and TRBJ2-5; 9 bases match TRBD2. Trimming took 0 bases from V and 1 from J; bases not matched to a gene: 9. The V gene's germline CDR1 is SGHTA and CDR2 FQGNSA. The CDR3 is 18 residues long. Here the CDR3 DNA reads TGTGCCAGCAGCTTAGCGCTCCGGCTAGCGGGGTTCCAAGAGACCCAGTACTTC. This translates into CASSLALRLAGFQETQYF.

This clone was detected a few times. The chain recombines TRBV6-1 with TRBJ1-1; no clear D gene. The germline CDR1 and CDR2 sequences are MNHNS and SASEGT. V was shortened by 1 base and J by 4 bases, with 13 bases between the two germline ends. The CDR3 is made up of 15 amino acids. CDR3: CASSEVAGMGTEAFF. DNA of the CDR3: TGTGCCAGCAGTGAAGTGGCAGGCATGGGCACTGAAGCTTTCTTT.

The chain recombines TRBV7-2 with TRBJ2-5; 9 bases are shared with TRBD1. Germline V CDR1 and CDR2: SGHTA, FQGNSA. Trimming cost V 4 bases and J 7 bases; bases outside gene matches: 4. The CDR3 spans 13 residues. The CDR3 region has the DNA TGTGCCAGCAGCTCACAGGGGGCGGGGACCCAGTACTTC. This translates into CASSSQGAGTQYF.

This clone came up a few times. The gene calls are TRBV25-1 and TRBJ2-5; 8 bases line up with TRBD1. The CDR3 contains 14 residues. V lost 6 bases, J lost 5 bases, and 8 bases stayed unmatched. Germline CDR1 is MGHDK and CDR2 is SYGVNS. CDR3 in amino acids: CASSKTGVSETQYF. The CDR3 coding sequence is TGTGCCAGCAGCAAGACAGGGGTTTCTGAGACCCAGTACTTC.

The rearrangement joins TRBV5-1 to TRBJ2-1; perhaps TRBD1 as D (5 bases). The CDR3 contains 14 residues. V dropped 1 base and J dropped 4 bases, with 9 bases sitting between them. Germline CDR1 is SGHRS and CDR2 is YFSETQ. The CDR3 coding sequence is TGCGCCAGCAGCTTGAACAGGAGATACAATGAGCAGTTCTTC. Residues: CASSLNRRYNEQFF. Full variable domain (rest looked up from reference TRBV5-1 and TRBJ2-1): KAGVTQTPRYLIKTRGQQVTLSCSPISGHRSVSWYQQTPGQGLQFLFEYFSETQRNKGNFPGRFSGRQFSNSRSEMNVSTLELGDSALYLCASSLNRRYNEQFFGPGTRLTVL.

This clone was detected a few times. The V and J genes are TRBV18 and TRBJ2-1; 8 bases fit TRBD1. V gave up 4 bases and J gave up 4 bases; unmatched junction bases: 6. The CDR3 has 15 amino acids. Germline loops: CDR1 KGHSH, CDR2 LQKENI. CDR3: CASSLKTGDYNEQFF. CDR3 nucleotides: TGTGCCAGCTCACTGAAGACAGGGGATTACAATGAGCAGTTCTTC. Looking up the rest from reference TRBV18 and TRBJ2-1 gives the full variable domain: NAGVMQNPRHLVRRRGQEARLRCSPMKGHSHVYWYRQLPEEGLKFMVYLQKENIIDESGMPKERFSAEFPKEGPSILRIQQVVRGDSAAYFCASSLKTGDYNEQFFGPGTRLTVL.

There are a few counts of this clone. At one of its ends the junction is not consistent with the germline gene, which may arise from a read error. The V gene is TRBV7-7, the J gene TRBJ2-1; 10 bases are a match to TRBD2. CDR3 length: 16 residues. Germline V lookup: CDR1 SSHAT, CDR2 FNYEAQ (reference sequence). The DNA for the CDR3 is TGTGCTAGCAGCTTAGTAGCGGGGGGCATGAACAATGAGCAGTTCTTC. Its protein is CASSLVAGGMNNEQFF.

The gene calls are TRBV5-4 and TRBJ2-3, with TRBD2 matching over 8 bases. CDR1 SGHNT and CDR2 YYREEE come from the germline V gene (reference sequence). Trimming cost V 9 bases and J 2 bases; bases outside gene matches: 11. The length of the CDR3 is 15 residues. DNA of the CDR3: TGTGCCACCGGCGGGGGGCGGAATCACACAGATACGCAGTATTTT. It translates to CATGGGRNHTDTQYF.

This clone was seen only a few times. The chain is built from TRBV7-9 and TRBJ2-2; TRBD2 matches 15 bases. Germline V gene data show CDR1 as SEHNR and CDR2 as FQNEAQ (reference sequence). V dropped 4 bases and J dropped 1; count of bases not matched to a gene: 4. The CDR3 consists of 18 residues. The CDR3 spells CASSWRTSGGENTGELFF. In nucleotides, the CDR3 is TGTGCCAGCAGCTGGAGGACTAGCGGGGGGGAGAACACCGGGGAGCTGTTTTTT.

The chain employs TRBV7-8 and TRBJ2-7, with 8 nucleotides matching TRBD2. J was trimmed by 6 bases and V by 7 bases; bases with no gene match: 14. CDR1 is SGHVS and CDR2 is FQNEAQ in the germline V gene. The CDR3 extends over 15 amino acids. The CDR3 here is CASISSGTRPSEQYF. CDR3 DNA sequence: TGTGCCAGCATCTCGTCCGGGACTAGACCAAGCGAGCAGTACTTC.

The chain has TRBV5-1 and TRBJ2-5; 7 bases line up with TRBD1. In germline, CDR1 is SGHRS, CDR2 YFSETQ. This CDR3 is built from 19 residues. After removal of 0 bases from V and 1 base from J, the junction contained 15 bases not matched to a gene. This CDR3 is CASSLAFTGVRGFQETQYF. The CDR3 bases are TGCGCCAGCAGCTTGGCTTTTACGGGCGTCAGGGGGTTCCAAGAGACCCAGTACTTC.

The sample holds a few counts of this clone. This chain uses TRBV5-6 with TRBJ1-4; possible D gene TRBD1, 5 bases. The germline gives CDR1 SGHDT, CDR2 YYEEEE. This CDR3 is 15 amino acids long. V lost 4 bases to trimming and J lost 8 bases, with 18 bases between them. CDR3 coding DNA: TGTGCCAGCAGCCGGCCGGGAGACGCAGGGGAAAAACTGTTTTTT. Translating it yields CASSRPGDAGEKLFF.

J is TRBJ2-1 and V is TRBV5-1; D possibly corresponds to TRBD1 (6 bases). There are 15 residues in the CDR3. Trimming left V 4 bases short and J 5 bases short, with 16 bases between. Germline V gene sequence: CDR1 SGHRS, CDR2 YFSETQ. The CDR3 coding sequence is TGCGCCAGCAGCAGCACAGGGCCATTTGACAATGAGCAGTTCTTC. Translated: CASSSTGPFDNEQFF.

V usage is TRBV11-2 and J usage is TRBJ1-1; 9 bases agree with TRBD1. The CDR3 runs to 16 residues. Germline V gene sequence: CDR1 SGHAT, CDR2 FQNNGV. Trimming at V came to 8 bases and at J to 0 bases, leaving 10 bases not matched to a gene. The CDR3 DNA is TGTGCCAGCGTTAAACAGGGGGCCGTCGTGAACACTGAAGCTTTCTTT. Translated, it gives CASVKQGAVVNTEAFF.